The sequence of this TCR beta chain was determined in a study of blood T cells in healthy people across ages. Study-wide results and caveats: Naive and antigen-experienced cells were not separated, limiting conclusive comparison.

Sample-barcoded 5' priming and a J-beta primer mix drove a second PCR of roughly 6 to 12 cycles. Individual samples furnished no less than 3 million CDR3-containing paired-end reads apiece. In TCRdb, the 5' RACE reads were re-called with MiXCR into one record per CDR3 protein. The repertoire consists of approximately 800,000 distinct CDR3 sequences, with approximately 55% occurring once and the leading ten covering approximately 41%. V lost 0 bases, J lost 4 bases, and 13 bases lay in between. Germline CDR1 is DFQATT and CDR2 is SNEGSKA (reference sequence). The CDR3 covers 15 residues. Concerning this clonotype itself: Antigen specificity is unknown.

This chain uses TRBV20-1 with TRBJ1-5; D unclear. This receptor was identified in an elderly man in good health. Sequenced: blood. The CDR3 bases are TGCAGTGCTAGAGATTTTCCAGGACCAAATCAGCCCCAGCATTTT. Its translation: CSARDFPGPNQPQHF.